A single sample is the source of the 12 T cell receptor beta chains below, sequenced in a study of regulatory and conventional T cells in RAG deficiency. Assay used: immunoSEQ multiplex PCR; TCRdb lists only in-frame clones, some missing. The table includes about 30,000 clones, 90% to 95% detected once. Genomic DNA came from blood conventional CD4+ T cells gated CD25-low CD127-high. These data also featured in a second study, about regulatory T cells. From that report: The primer mix had 52 TRBV and 13 TRBJ primers.

Material for sequencing was CD25- CD4+ T cells sorted from blood. The receptor source for this set is a human donor in good health.

The chain employs TRBV4-1 and TRBJ1-1, with D possibly TRBD1 on 5 matching bases. CDR1 is MGHRA and CDR2 is YSYEKL in the germline V gene. Deletions cut 1 base from V and 0 bases from J, with 9 bases between. The CDR3 has 15 amino acids. This CDR3 is CASSQAQGMNTEAFF. In DNA, the CDR3 is TGCGCCAGCAGCCAAGCGCAGGGAATGAACACTGAAGCTTTCTTT.

The rearrangement joins TRBV19 to TRBJ1-4, with TRBD1 as a possible D gene (6 bases). With 3 bases removed from V and 8 bases from J, the gap between germline ends came to 25 bases. The CDR3 totals 18 residues. Per germline, CDR1 LNHDA and CDR2 SQIVND (reference sequence). The CDR3 is CASSMVVRGIGKQEKLFF. The CDR3 DNA reads TGTGCCAGTAGTATGGTAGTGAGGGGGATCGGAAAACAAGAAAAACTGTTTTTT.

This clone showed up just once. This chain uses TRBV7-2 with TRBJ1-5; D uncertain. Germline-derived CDR1 and CDR2 are SGHTA and FQGNSA. V lost 4 bases to trimming and J lost 0 bases, with 7 bases between them. The CDR3 runs to 14 residues. CDR3 DNA: TGTGCCAGCAGCTCCCGGGTTAGCAATCAGCCCCAGCATTTT. Translating it yields CASSSRVSNQPQHF. The whole variable domain, filled in from reference TRBV7-2 and TRBJ1-5, reads GAGVSQSPSNKVTEKGKDVELRCDPISGHTALYWYRQSLGQGLEFLIYFQGNSAPDKSGLPSDRFSAERTGGSVSTLTIQRTQQEDSAVYLCASSSRVSNQPQHFGDGTRLSIL.

This chain links TRBV4-1 with TRBJ2-4, with a tentative D call TRBD1 (5 bases). The CDR3 extends over 16 amino acids. The ends were cut back, 0 bases at V and 7 bases at J, with 16 bases in the middle. Germline assignment: CDR1 MGHRA and CDR2 YSYEKL. CDR3 nucleotides: TGCGCCAGCAGCCAAGATGGGGCCAGGGTGGGCAACATTCAGTACTTC. Translated: CASSQDGARVGNIQYF.

The chain combines TRBV7-3 with TRBJ2-7; D uncertain. The V gene's germline CDR1 is SGHTA and CDR2 FQGTGA. The CDR3 runs to 13 residues. Trimming pared 0 bases from V and 3 bases from J, leaving 6 bases between. This chain's CDR3 is CASSLTAYYEQYF. In DNA form, the CDR3 reads TGTGCCAGCAGCTTAACAGCCTACTACGAGCAGTACTTC.

The chain is built from TRBV12-5 and TRBJ2-4, with 9 bases lining up with TRBD1. Trimming removed 0 bases from V and 0 bases from J; junction bases left unmatched: 24. Germline V lookup: CDR1 LGHNT, CDR2 FRNRAP. The CDR3 is made up of 24 amino acids. CDR3 residues: CASGLVRGRTGVRSDPVAKNIQYF. The CDR3 bases are TGTGCTAGTGGTTTGGTAAGGGGGAGGACAGGGGTTCGGTCAGACCCTGTAGCCAAAAACATTCAGTACTTC.

The V and J genes are TRBV19 and TRBJ2-5; 9 bases fit TRBD1. Trimming took 7 bases from V and 2 from J; bases not matched to a gene: 2. Germline loops: CDR1 LNHDA, CDR2 SQIVND (reference sequence). CDR3 length: 13 residues. This chain's CDR3 is CASTDRGQETQYF. In DNA form, the CDR3 reads TGTGCCAGTACGGACAGGGGTCAAGAGACCCAGTACTTC.

The rearrangement joins TRBV7-2 to TRBJ2-7; perhaps TRBD1 as D (5 bases). The CDR3 totals 15 residues. The germline gives CDR1 SGHTA, CDR2 FQGNSA. Trimming left V 1 base short and J 3 bases short, with 13 bases between. In DNA form, the CDR3 reads TGTGCCAGCAGCTTAGGTTCAGACAGCCGCTACGAGCAGTACTTC. Amino acids: CASSLGSDSRYEQYF. The full variable domain, completed using reference TRBV7-2 and TRBJ2-7, is GAGVSQSPSNKVTEKGKDVELRCDPISGHTALYWYRQSLGQGLEFLIYFQGNSAPDKSGLPSDRFSAERTGGSVSTLTIQRTQQEDSAVYLCASSLGSDSRYEQYFGPGTRLTVT.

This sequence joins TRBV7-9 and TRBJ2-7, with D perhaps matching TRBD2 (7 bases). Per germline, CDR1 SEHNR and CDR2 FQNEAQ (reference sequence). V was shortened by 5 bases and J by 0 bases, with 17 bases between the two germline ends. CDR3 length: 16 residues. CDR3 sequence reads: CASSAEGGRGSYEQYF. CDR3 coding DNA: TGTGCCAGCAGCGCGGAGGGGGGGCGGGGCTCCTACGAGCAGTACTTC.

CDR3 coding DNA: TGTGCCAGTAAGGAGGGGTTCAACATGAACACTGAAGCTTTCTTT. Protein product: CASKEGFNMNTEAFF. This chain joins TRBV19 and TRBJ1-1, with TRBD1 as a possible D gene (5 bases). The CDR3 loop spans 15 amino acids. Between the trimmed V and J ends, which lost 7 bases and 0 bases, there was a span of 15 bases. Looked up from germline, CDR1 is LNHDA and CDR2 is SQIVND (reference sequence).

The count of this clone is one. V gene TRBV11-2 combines with J gene TRBJ2-2; 11 positions match TRBD2. The J segment lost 6 bases and the V segment lost 5 bases, leaving 5 bases of the junction unmatched. Germline CDR1 SGHAT, CDR2 FQNNGV. The CDR3 spans 15 residues. Written as DNA, the CDR3 is TGTGCCAGCAGCCTACGGACTAGCGGGCCCGGGGAGCTGTTTTTT. This sequence encodes CASSLRTSGPGELFF.

The genes are TRBV27 and TRBJ2-7; TRBD1 matches at 7 bases. Germline V gives CDR1 MNHEY, CDR2 SMNVEV (reference sequence). V gave up 5 bases and J gave up 6 bases; unmatched junction bases: 13. The CDR3 sequence is 15 residues long. CDR3 DNA sequence: TGTGCCAGCAGTGATAGCGACAGGGCCGACTCCGAGCAGTACTTC. It encodes CASSDSDRADSEQYF.